Below, one TCR beta chain is given with its context. These data are taken from a study of identifying expanded T cells in peripheral blood. Trimming shortened V by 4 bases and J by 6 bases, and 14 bases separated the two germline ends. The V gene's germline CDR1 is SGHRS and CDR2 YFSETQ. The CDR3 length is 14 residues. Only in-frame clones appear in the TCRdb table, and some are missing; sequencing was by immunoSEQ multiplex PCR. The sample lists about 90,000 clones; nearly 90% were seen once. The source is a person between 18 and 75 years old in good health. This chain links TRBV5-1 with TRBJ2-1; D is possibly TRBD1 (5 bases). Sequenced: blood. CDR3 sequence reads: CASSTWGPGNEQFF. Here the CDR3 DNA reads TGCGCCAGCAGCACATGGGGCCCAGGCAATGAGCAGTTCTTC.